This TCR beta chain was captured in a study of cytomegalovirus exposure and HLA in healthy donors. PCR used 60 Vbeta primers and 13 Jbeta primers. Study processing details: Later work found 80 million or so unique TCR beta chains, with roughly 11 million shared. This table comes from immunoSEQ multiplex PCR, and its TCRdb copy is limited to in-frame clones, with some not included. The V and J calls and the clone size are those of that table, but D and trimming were determined from the DNA. The repertoire includes more than 85,000 clones, approximately 77% of them detected once, and 13% to 15% sits in the top ten. Study-wide results and limits: Earlier findings revealed that most TCR beta V segments proved productive either about 87% or about 30% of the time.

This clone appeared once. Its antigen is not known. Sequencing input: PBMCs. The source is a male donor in good health and CMV-seropositive.

The CDR3: CASSSGGPNTEAFF. DNA of the CDR3: TGCGCCAGCAGCTCCGGAGGCCCTAACACTGAAGCTTTCTTT. This chain joins TRBV5-1 and TRBJ1-1; D gene ambiguous. V lost 3 bases, J lost 2 bases, and 11 bases lay in between. The germline gives CDR1 SGHRS, CDR2 YFSETQ. CDR3 length: 14 amino acids.